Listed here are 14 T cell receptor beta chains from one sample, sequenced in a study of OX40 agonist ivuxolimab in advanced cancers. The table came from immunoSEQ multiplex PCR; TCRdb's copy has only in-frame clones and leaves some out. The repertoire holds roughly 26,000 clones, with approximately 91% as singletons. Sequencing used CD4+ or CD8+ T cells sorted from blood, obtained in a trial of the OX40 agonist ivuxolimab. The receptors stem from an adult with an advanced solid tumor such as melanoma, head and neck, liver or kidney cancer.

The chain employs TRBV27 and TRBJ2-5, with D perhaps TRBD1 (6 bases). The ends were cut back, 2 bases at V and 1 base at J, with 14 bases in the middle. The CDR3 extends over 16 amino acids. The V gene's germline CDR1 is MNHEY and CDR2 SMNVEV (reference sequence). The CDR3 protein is CASSLVGQSFQETQYF. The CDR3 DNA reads TGTGCCAGCAGTTTAGTGGGACAATCCTTCCAAGAGACCCAGTACTTC.

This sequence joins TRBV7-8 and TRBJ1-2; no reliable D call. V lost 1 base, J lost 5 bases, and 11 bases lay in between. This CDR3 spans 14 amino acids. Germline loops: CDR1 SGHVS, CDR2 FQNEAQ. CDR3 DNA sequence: TGTGCCAGCAGCTTAGAGCGGACCGGGTATGGCTACACCTTC. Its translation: CASSLERTGYGYTF.

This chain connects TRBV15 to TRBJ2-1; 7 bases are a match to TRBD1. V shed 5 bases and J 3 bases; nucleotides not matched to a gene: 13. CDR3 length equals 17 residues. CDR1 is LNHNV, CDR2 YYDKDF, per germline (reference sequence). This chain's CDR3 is CATSALTGTELYNEQFF. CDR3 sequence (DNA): TGTGCCACCAGCGCCCTTACCGGGACAGAACTCTACAATGAGCAGTTCTTC.

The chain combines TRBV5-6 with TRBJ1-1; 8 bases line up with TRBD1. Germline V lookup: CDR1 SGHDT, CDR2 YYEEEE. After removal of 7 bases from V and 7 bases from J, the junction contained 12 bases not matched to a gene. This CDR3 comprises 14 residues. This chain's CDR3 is CASLNFGTGLEAFF. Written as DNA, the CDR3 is TGTGCCAGCCTTAACTTTGGGACAGGTCTTGAAGCTTTCTTT.

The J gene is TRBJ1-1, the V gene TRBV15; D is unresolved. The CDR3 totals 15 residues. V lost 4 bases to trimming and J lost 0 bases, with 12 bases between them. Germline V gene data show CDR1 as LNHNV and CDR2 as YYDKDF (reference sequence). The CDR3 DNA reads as TGTGCCACCAGCACCCCCTCGGCGGTGAACACTGAAGCTTTCTTT. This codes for CATSTPSAVNTEAFF.

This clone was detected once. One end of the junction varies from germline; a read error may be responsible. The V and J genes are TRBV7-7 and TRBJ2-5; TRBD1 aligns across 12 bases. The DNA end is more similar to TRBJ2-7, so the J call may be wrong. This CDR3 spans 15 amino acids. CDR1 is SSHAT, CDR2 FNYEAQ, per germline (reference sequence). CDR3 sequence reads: CASSPGQGASYEQYF. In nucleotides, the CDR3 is TGTGCTAGCAGCCCGGGACAGGGGGCGTCCTACGAGCAGTACTTC.

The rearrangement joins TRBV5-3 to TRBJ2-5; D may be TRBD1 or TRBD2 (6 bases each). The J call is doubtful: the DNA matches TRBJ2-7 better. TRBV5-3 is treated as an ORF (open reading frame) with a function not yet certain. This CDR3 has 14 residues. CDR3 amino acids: CARSLTGAENEQYF. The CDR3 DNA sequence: TGTGCCAGAAGCTTGACGGGGGCCGAAAACGAGCAGTACTTC.

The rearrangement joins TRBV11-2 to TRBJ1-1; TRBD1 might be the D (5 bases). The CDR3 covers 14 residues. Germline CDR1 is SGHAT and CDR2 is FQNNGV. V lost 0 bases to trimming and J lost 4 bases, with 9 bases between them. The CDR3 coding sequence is TGTGCCAGCAGCTTAGAGGGGGTGGGCACTGAAGCTTTCTTT. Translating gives CASSLEGVGTEAFF.

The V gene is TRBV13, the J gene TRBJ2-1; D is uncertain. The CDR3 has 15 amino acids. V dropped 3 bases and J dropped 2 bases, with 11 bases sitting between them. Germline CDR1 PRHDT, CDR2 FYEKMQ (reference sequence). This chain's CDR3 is CASSLTRGPYNEQFF. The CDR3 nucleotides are TGTGCCAGCAGCTTGACTCGCGGACCCTACAATGAGCAGTTCTTC.

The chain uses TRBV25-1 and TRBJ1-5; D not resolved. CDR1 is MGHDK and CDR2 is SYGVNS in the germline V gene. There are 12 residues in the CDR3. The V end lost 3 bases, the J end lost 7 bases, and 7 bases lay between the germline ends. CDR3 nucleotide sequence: TGTGCCAGCAGTGATGAGGGCCAGCCCCAGCATTTT. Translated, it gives CASSDEGQPQHF. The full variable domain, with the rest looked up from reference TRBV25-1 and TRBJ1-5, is EADIYQTPRYLVIGTGKKITLECSQTMGHDKMYWYQQDPGMELHLIHYSYGVNSTEKGDLSSESTVSRIRTEHFPLTLESARPSHTSQYLCASSDEGQPQHFGDGTRLSIL.

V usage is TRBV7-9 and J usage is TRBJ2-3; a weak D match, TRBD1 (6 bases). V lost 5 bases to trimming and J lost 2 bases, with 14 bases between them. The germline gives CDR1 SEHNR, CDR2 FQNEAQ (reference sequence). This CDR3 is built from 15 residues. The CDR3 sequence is CASSPQDRVTDTQYF. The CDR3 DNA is TGTGCCAGCAGCCCTCAGGACAGAGTCACAGATACGCAGTATTTT.

The CDR3 protein is CASSLFAGGQGAGTDTQYF. In nucleotides, the CDR3 is TGTGCCAGCAGTTTATTTGCAGGGGGACAGGGAGCGGGCACAGATACGCAGTATTTT. The chain links TRBV28 to TRBJ2-3, with 9 bases fitting TRBD1. V gave up 1 base and J gave up 1 base; unmatched junction bases: 12. Germline V gives CDR1 MDHEN, CDR2 SYDVKM. The CDR3 is 19 amino acids.

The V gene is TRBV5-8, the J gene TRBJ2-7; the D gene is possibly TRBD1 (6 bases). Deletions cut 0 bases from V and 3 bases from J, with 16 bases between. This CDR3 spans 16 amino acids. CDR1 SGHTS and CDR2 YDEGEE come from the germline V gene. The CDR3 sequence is CASSLGTGSRGYEQYF. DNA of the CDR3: TGTGCCAGCAGCTTGGGAACAGGGAGCCGAGGCTACGAGCAGTACTTC.

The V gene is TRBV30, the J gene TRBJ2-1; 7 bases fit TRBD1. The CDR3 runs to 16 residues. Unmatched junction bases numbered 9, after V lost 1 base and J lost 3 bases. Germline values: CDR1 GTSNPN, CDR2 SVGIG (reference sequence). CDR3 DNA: TGTGCCTGGAGTGCGACAGGGTGGCAATACTACAATGAGCAGTTCTTC. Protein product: CAWSATGWQYYNEQFF.